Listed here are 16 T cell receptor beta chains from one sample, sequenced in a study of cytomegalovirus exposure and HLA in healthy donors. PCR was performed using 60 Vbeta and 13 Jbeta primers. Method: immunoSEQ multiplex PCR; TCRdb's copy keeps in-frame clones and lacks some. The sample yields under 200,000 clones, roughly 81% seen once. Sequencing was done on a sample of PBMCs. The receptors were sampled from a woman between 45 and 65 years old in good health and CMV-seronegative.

CDR3 loop: CASSLQGFTEAFF. In nucleotides, the CDR3 is TGTGCCAGCAGCCTCCAGGGTTTCACTGAAGCTTTCTTT. V is TRBV7-9 and J is TRBJ1-1; perhaps TRBD1 as D (5 bases). Trimming removed 5 bases at V and 4 bases at J, with 11 bases between. The CDR3 totals 13 residues. CDR1 and CDR2 (germline): SEHNR, FQNEAQ (reference sequence).

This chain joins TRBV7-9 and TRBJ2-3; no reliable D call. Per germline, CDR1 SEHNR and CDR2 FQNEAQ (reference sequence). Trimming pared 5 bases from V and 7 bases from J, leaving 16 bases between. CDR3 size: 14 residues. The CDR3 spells CASSPSGLWNTQYF. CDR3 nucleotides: TGTGCCAGCAGCCCTTCTGGGCTATGGAATACGCAGTATTTT.

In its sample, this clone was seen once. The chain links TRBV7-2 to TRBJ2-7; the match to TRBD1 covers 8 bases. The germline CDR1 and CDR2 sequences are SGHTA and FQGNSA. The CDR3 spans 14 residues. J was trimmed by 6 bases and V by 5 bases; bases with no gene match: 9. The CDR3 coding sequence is TGTGCCAGCAGCCAGACAGGGGCCGGGGGCGAGCAGTACTTC. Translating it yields CASSQTGAGGEQYF.

CDR3 loop: CASSPMTSGIHNEQFF. The CDR3 nucleotides are TGTGCCAGCTCACCCATGACTAGCGGGATACACAATGAGCAGTTCTTC. This chain links TRBV18 with TRBJ2-1; 11 nucleotides line up with TRBD2. Trimming at V came to 3 bases and at J to 5 bases, leaving 6 bases not matched to a gene. The CDR3 spans 16 residues. CDR1 KGHSH and CDR2 LQKENI come from the germline V gene.

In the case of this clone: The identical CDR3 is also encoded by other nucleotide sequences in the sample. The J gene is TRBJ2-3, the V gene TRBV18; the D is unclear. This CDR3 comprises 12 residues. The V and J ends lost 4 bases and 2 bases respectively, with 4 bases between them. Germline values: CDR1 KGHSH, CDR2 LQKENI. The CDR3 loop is CASSLSTDTQYF. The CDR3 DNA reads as TGTGCCAGCTCACTCTCCACAGATACGCAGTATTTT.

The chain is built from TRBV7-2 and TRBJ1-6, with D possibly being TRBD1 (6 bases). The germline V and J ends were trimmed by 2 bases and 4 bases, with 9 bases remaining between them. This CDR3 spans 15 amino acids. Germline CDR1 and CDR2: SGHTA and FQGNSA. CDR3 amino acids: CASSLRGGYNSPLHF. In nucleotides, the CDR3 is TGTGCCAGCAGCTTAAGGGGGGGTTATAATTCACCCCTCCACTTT.

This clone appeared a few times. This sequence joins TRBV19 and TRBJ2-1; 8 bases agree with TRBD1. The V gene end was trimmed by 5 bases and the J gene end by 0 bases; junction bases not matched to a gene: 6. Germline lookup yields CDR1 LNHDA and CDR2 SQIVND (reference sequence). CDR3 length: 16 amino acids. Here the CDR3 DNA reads TGTGCCAGTAGTGGTCCCGGGACAGGCTCCTACAATGAGCAGTTCTTC. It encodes CASSGPGTGSYNEQFF.

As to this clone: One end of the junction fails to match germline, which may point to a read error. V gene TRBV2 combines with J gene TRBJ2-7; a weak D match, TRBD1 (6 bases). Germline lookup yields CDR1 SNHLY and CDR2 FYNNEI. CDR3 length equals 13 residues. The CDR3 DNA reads TGTGCCAGCAGAGAAGAACCTCGGACAGAGTTGGGCTTC. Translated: CASREEPRTELGF.

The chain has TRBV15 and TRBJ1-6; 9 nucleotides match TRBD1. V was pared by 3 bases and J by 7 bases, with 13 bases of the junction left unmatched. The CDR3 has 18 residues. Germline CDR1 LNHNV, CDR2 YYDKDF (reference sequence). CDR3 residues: CATSRYRGQGIKNSPLHF. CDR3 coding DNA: TGTGCCACCAGCAGGTATAGGGGACAGGGCATCAAGAATTCACCCCTCCACTTT.

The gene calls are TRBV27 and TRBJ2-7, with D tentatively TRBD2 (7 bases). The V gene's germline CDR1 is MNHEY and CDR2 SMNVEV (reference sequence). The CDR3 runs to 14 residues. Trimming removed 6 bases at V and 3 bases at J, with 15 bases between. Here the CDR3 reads CASRRAGEGYEQYF. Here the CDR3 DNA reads TGTGCCAGCAGAAGGGCAGGGGAGGGCTACGAGCAGTACTTC.

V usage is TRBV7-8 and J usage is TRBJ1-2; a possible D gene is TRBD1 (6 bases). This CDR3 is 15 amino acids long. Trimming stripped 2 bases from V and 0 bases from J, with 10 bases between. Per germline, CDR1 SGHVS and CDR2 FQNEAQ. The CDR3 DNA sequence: TGTGCCAGCAGCTTATTGCGGGGGCCTAACTATGGCTACACCTTC. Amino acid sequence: CASSLLRGPNYGYTF.

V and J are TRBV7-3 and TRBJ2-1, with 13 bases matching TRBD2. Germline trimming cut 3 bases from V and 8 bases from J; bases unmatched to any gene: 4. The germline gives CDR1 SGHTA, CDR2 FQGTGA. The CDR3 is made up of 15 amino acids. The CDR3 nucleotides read TGTGCCAGCAGCTTGGGTACTAGCGGGGGGGATGAGCAGTTCTTC. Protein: CASSLGTSGGDEQFF.

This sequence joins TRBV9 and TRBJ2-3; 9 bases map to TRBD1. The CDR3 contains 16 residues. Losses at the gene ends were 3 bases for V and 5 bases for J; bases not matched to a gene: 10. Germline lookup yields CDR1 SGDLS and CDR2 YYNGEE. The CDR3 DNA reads TGTGCCAGCAGCGCGAGGGGGGGGGACAGGGAAGATACGCAGTATTTT. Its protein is CASSARGGDREDTQYF.

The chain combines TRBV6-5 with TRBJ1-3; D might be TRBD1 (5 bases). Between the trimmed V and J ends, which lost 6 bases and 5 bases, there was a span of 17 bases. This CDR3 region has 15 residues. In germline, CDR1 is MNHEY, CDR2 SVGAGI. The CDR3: CASSPGTGTRNTIYF. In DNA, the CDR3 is TGTGCCAGCAGCCCTGGTACAGGTACCCGAAACACCATATATTTT.

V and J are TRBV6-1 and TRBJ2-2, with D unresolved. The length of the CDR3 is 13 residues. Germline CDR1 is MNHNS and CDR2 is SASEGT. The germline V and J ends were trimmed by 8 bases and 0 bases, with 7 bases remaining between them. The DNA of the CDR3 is TGTGCCAGCCGTACGGCGAACACCGGGGAGCTGTTTTTT. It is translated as CASRTANTGELFF.

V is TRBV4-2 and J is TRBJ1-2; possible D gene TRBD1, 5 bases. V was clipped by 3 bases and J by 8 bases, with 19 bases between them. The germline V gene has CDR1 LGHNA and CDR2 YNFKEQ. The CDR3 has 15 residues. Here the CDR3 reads CASSQRLGGTKGYTF. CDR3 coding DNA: TGTGCCAGCAGCCAGAGACTCGGGGGAACGAAAGGCTACACCTTC.